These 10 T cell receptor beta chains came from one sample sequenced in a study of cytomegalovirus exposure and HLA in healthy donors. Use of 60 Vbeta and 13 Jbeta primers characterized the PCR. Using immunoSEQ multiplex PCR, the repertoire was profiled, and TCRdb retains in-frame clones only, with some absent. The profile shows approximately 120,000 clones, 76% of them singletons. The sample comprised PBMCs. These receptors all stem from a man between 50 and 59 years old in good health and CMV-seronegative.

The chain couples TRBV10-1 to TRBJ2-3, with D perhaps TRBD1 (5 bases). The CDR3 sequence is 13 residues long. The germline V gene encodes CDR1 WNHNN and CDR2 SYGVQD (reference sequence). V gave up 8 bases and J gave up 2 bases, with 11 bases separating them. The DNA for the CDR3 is TGCGCCAGCTTGGACAAACTCACAGATACGCAGTATTTT. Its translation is CASLDKLTDTQYF.

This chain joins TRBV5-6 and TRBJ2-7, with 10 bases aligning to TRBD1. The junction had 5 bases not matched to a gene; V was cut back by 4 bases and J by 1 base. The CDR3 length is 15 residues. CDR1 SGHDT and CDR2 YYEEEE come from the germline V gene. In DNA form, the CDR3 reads TGTGCCAGCAGCGCAGGGACAGGGGTATCCTACGAGCAGTACTTC. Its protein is CASSAGTGVSYEQYF.

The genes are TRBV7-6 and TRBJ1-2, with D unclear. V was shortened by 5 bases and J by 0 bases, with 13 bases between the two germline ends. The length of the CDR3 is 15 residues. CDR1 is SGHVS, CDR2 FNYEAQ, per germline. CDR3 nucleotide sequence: TGTGCCAGCAGCCCTCGGGAGGTGCCTAACTATGGCTACACCTTC. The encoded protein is CASSPREVPNYGYTF.

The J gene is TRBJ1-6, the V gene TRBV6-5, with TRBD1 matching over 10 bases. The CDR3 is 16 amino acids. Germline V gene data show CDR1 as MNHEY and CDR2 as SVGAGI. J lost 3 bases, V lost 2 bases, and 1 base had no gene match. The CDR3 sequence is CASSYRTGGYNSPLHF. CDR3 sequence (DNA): TGTGCCAGCAGTTACCGGACAGGGGGCTATAATTCACCCCTCCACTTT.

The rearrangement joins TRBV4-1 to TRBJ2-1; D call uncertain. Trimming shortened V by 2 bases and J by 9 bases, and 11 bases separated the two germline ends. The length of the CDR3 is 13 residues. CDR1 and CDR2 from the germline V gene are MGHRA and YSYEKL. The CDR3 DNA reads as TGCGCCAGCAGCCAATCCCGCAACACTGAGCAGTTCTTC. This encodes CASSQSRNTEQFF.

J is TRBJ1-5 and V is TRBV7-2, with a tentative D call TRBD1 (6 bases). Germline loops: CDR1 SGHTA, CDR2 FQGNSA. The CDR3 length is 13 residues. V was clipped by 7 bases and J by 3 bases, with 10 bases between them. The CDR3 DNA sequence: TGTGCCAGCACCAGGGACAACAATCAGCCCCAGCATTTT. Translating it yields CASTRDNNQPQHF.

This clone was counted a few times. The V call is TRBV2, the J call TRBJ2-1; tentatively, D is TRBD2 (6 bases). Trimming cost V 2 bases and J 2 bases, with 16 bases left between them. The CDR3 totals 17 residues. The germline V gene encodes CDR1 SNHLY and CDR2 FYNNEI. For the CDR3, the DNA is TGTGCCAGCAGTGAATATTCGCTAGCGACACCCTACAATGAGCAGTTCTTC. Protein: CASSEYSLATPYNEQFF.

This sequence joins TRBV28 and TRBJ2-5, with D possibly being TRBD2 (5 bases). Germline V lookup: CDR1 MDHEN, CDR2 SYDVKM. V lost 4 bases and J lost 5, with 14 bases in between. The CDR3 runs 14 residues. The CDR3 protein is CASSSAVRQETQYF. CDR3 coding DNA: TGTGCCAGCAGTTCAGCGGTACGTCAGGAGACCCAGTACTTC.

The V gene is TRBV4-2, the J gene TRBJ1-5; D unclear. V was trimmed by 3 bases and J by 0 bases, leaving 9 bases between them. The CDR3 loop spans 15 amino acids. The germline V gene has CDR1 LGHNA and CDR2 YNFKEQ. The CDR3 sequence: CASSQPGDSNQPQHF. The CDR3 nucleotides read TGTGCCAGCAGCCAGCCCGGGGATAGCAATCAGCCCCAGCATTTT.

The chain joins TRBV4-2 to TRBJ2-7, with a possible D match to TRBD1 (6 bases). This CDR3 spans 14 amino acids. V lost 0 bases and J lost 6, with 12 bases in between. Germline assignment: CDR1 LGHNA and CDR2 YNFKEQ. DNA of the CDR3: TGTGCCAGCAGCCAAGAAACAGGGACGGGCGAGCAGTACTTC. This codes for CASSQETGTGEQYF.